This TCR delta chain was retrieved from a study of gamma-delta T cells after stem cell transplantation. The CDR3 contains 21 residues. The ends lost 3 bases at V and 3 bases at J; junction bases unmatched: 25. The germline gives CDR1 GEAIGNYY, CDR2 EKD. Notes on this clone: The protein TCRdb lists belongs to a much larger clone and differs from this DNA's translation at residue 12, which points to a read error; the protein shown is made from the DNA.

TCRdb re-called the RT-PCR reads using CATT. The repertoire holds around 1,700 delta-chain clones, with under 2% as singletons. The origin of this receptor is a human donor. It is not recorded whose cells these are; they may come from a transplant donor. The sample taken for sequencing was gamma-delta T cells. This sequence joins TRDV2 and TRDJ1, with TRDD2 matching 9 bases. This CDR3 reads CACDGLPTVGILNDRADKLIF. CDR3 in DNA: TGTGCCTGTGACGGCCTTCCTACCGTGGGGATTCTAAACGATCGGGCCGATAAACTCATCTTT.